The T cell receptor (beta chain) under discussion was sequenced for a study of regulatory T cells in long-lasting Graves disease (dated by TCRdb to the early 2020s). Concerning the study at large: Persistent Graves' disease was defined as persistently positive TSH receptor autoantibodies together with antithyroid drug treatment for over 5 years. The study was registered as a clinical trial and conducted in China. A total of roughly 35 samples were covered by TCR sequencing, comprising some 13 persistent and around 20 newly diagnosed Graves' disease patients. Peripheral blood TCR sequencing and RNA sequencing compared persistent Graves' disease patients with newly diagnosed Graves' disease patients. Persistent Graves' disease patients in the clinical cohort had taken antithyroid drugs for 8 to 12 years on average.

CDR1 and CDR2 are drawn from the germline V gene: SGHRS, YFSETQ. Counted from cysteine to phenylalanine, this CDR3 has 15 amino acids. Kept here is only the CDR3 DNA, which spans 45 bases and is read in frame from base 1. Trimming removed 0 bases from V and 4 bases from J, leaving 14 bases between the germline ends. This clonotype was found a few times. The clone's antigen remains unknown. No base quality values were provided; no much bigger clone lies one nucleotide off. The investigation overall reported the following: The authors noted that the small sample size was a limitation that may lower accuracy. Persistent disease showed preferential use of TRBV28, TRBJ1-2 and TRBJ2-5, whereas newly diagnosed disease favored TRBV20-1 and TRBJ2-1. Lower TCR Shannon entropy and fewer highly expanded clones were observed in persistent Graves' disease patients than in newly diagnosed patients, which suggested clonal expansion. Sequencing and analysis were restricted to the TCR beta chain. A larger number of public clonotypes was shared among persistent patients (approximately 3,000) than among newly diagnosed patients (roughly 970). Peripheral blood alone was examined, since thyroid tissue, which constituted the primary lesion, could not be accessed.

Receptor libraries were prepared by multiplex PCR. Sequencing instrument: Illumina HiSeq 4000. TCR beta libraries were built with iRepertoire HTBI primers and Arm-PCR amplification of CDR3 regions. Gel purification was performed on PCR products prior to sequencing. In the original analysis: Across samples, roughly 60 TRBV and roughly 13 TRBJ segments were identified and used for gene usage analysis of CDR3 amino acid clonotypes. COPE and FqMerger were used to merge filtered high-quality paired reads into contigs. BLAST was used to align contigs to IMGT TRBV, TRBD and TRBJ reference genes, with CDR3 defined following IMGT. Highly expanded clones were defined as clonotypes with a frequency above 0.1%. Shannon entropy was used to measure repertoire diversity, and the Gini coefficient was used to measure V-J evenness. Clonotypes shared by more than one individual were considered public. TCRdb trimmed public reads at Q25 via fastp, called clones via MiXCR and kept in-frame beta chains. Rows with a matching CDR3 protein are joined into one entry that keeps the most common DNA and genes. These V and J calls are TCRdb output, not the study's own analysis. The sample table lists 400,000 to 500,000 distinct CDR3 sequences, less than 25% of them with a count of one. Over 7.5% of the sample goes to the ten largest clones.

The time point label here, explained by the study, means: persistent/refractory GD, antithyroid drugs over 5 years with positive TRAb. RNA was extracted from PBMCs in TRIzol for both TCR sequencing and RNA sequencing. The diagnosis of Graves' disease was made according to American Thyroid Association guidelines. Patients for the study were recruited at an endocrinology department in Xi'an, China. Each patient gave approximately 8.8 milliliters of peripheral blood, collected in an EDTA anticoagulant tube. Ficoll Paque Plus density gradient separation was used to isolate PBMCs, and no additional T cell sorting was done. An Agilent 2100 Bioanalyzer and agarose gel were used to check RNA quality, while a NanoDrop 2000 measured RNA concentration.

The TCR was taken from a female donor with Graves disease. The sequence joins TRBV5-1 to TRBJ2-7; the D segment cannot be called with confidence. The sample consisted of peripheral blood mononuclear cells (PBMCs), taken when the disease was refractory, from a patient treated with antithyroid drugs. The CDR3: CASSLASGQNYEQYF. The nucleotide sequence reads TGCGCCAGCAGCTTGGCCTCTGGCCAAAATTACGAGCAGTACTTC.